This T cell receptor beta chain was retrieved from a study of blood T cell repertoires in COVID-19. Study information: Sites in the United States, Italy and Spain provided acute and convalescent COVID-19 samples. T cells, B-cell-depleted T cells, or PBMCs supplied cDNA or gDNA.

Source study methods: Reference gene primer amplification in the assay estimated nucleated cell counts. Clones were sequenced by immunoSEQ multiplex PCR, and TCRdb holds only the in-frame ones, with some missing. V and J calls and clone size are those listed in that table; D and trimming were worked out from the DNA. The profile shows around 140,000 clones, about nine tenths of them singletons. The CDR3 has 12 amino acids. Per germline, CDR1 LNHDA and CDR2 SQIVND (reference sequence). V shed 2 bases and J shed 11 bases, with 9 bases lying between them. This TCR derives from a human donor in a cohort sampled during active COVID-19. The chain has TRBV19 and TRBJ2-2; possibly TRBD2 for D (6 bases). Sequencing used peripheral blood. The CDR3 here is CASSILGRELFF. The CDR3 nucleotides read TGTGCCAGTAGTATACTCGGGAGAGAGCTGTTTTTT.